A single sample gave rise to the 5 T cell receptor beta chains below, sequenced in a study of shared clonotypes between healthy human individuals. CD8 cells regarded as naive lacked CD45RO, were positively chosen for CCR7, and omitted terminally differentiated effector memory CD45RA+ cells. Assay: immunoSEQ multiplex PCR; the TCRdb copy retains only in-frame clones and omits some. The sample records about 2.1 million clones, about 93% being singletons. Sample: naive CD8+ T cells from PBMCs. The receptors were sampled from a young man in good health. Some clones in this sample may be carry-over from other donors' samples.

This chain joins TRBV4-3 and TRBJ1-3; D is unresolved. The CDR3 sequence is 13 residues long. Germline V gene sequence: CDR1 LGHNA, CDR2 YSLEER. V gave up 0 bases and J gave up 8 bases, with 8 bases separating them. The CDR3 sequence: CASSQDSDDTIYF. The CDR3 coding sequence is TGCGCCAGCAGCCAAGATAGCGATGACACCATATATTTT.

CDR3 protein: CASSLPEVIEGTEAFF. The CDR3 bases are TGTGCCAGCAGCCTCCCGGAGGTAATAGAGGGGACTGAAGCTTTCTTT. V and J are TRBV7-9 and TRBJ1-1; tentatively, D is TRBD1 (5 bases). The CDR3 is 16 amino acids. Germline V gene sequence: CDR1 SEHNR, CDR2 FQNEAQ (reference sequence). The ends were cut back, 5 bases at V and 5 bases at J, with 21 bases in the middle.

This clone showed up just once. The V gene is TRBV25-1, the J gene TRBJ2-7; the D is unclear. The germline gives CDR1 MGHDK, CDR2 SYGVNS. CDR3 length: 11 amino acids. Trimming left V 1 base short and J 6 bases short, with 4 bases between. CDR3 coding DNA: TGTGCCAGCAGTGAATCTTCCGAGCAGTACTTC. It codes for CASSESSEQYF.

As regards this clone: Other DNA sequences in the same sample also yield this CDR3. In DNA, the CDR3 is TGTGCCAGCAGTTTGAGCAGGGGCAATCAGCCCCAGCATTTT. It is translated as CASSLSRGNQPQHF. V gene TRBV27 combines with J gene TRBJ1-5; D perhaps matches TRBD1 (5 bases). Germline V CDR1 and CDR2: MNHEY, SMNVEV (reference sequence). V lost 3 bases to trimming and J lost 2 bases, with 8 bases between them. This CDR3 comprises 14 residues.

This clone was detected a few times. This chain links TRBV27 with TRBJ2-1; 7 positions agree with TRBD2. The CDR3 contains 14 residues. Germline CDR1 MNHEY, CDR2 SMNVEV (reference sequence). J lost 5 bases, V lost 3 bases, and 4 bases had no gene match. The CDR3 DNA follows: TGTGCCAGCAGTTTTGCGGGGGTGAACAATGAGCAGTTCTTC. This encodes CASSFAGVNNEQFF.